This T cell receptor (beta chain) was retrieved from a study of blood T cell repertoires in COVID-19. Study context: Sites in the United States, Italy and Spain provided acute and convalescent COVID-19 samples. T cells, B-cell-depleted T cells, or PBMCs supplied cDNA or gDNA.

In the authors' methods: Reference gene primer amplification gave estimated nucleated cell counts. TCRdb's copy holds only in-frame clones and misses some; the assay was immunoSEQ multiplex PCR. Clone size and V and J calls were adopted from that table, with D and trimming inferred from the DNA. The sample yields approximately 98,000 clones, around four fifths seen once. This CDR3 contains 18 residues. Germline CDR1 and CDR2: SGDLS and YYNGEE. Deletions cut 4 bases from V and 3 bases from J, with 23 bases between. The TCR originated in a woman aged 70 to 79 with acute or convalescent COVID-19. The rearrangement links TRBV9 to TRBJ1-3, with a possible D match to TRBD1 (6 bases). Sequencing was performed on peripheral blood. DNA of the CDR3: TGTGCCAGCAGCCCCCAATACCATAGTACAGGGTATGGAAACACCATATATTTT. It specifies CASSPQYHSTGYGNTIYF.